These 17 T cell receptor beta chains were sequenced from one sample in a study of blood T cell repertoires in COVID-19. Sequencing was performed with immunoSEQ multiplex PCR; in TCRdb, only in-frame clones are kept and a portion is missing. The table shows some 85,000 clones, with roughly nine tenths occurring only once. Specimen: peripheral blood. These receptors were taken from a man aged 50-59 years with acute or convalescent COVID-19.

This clone has a single count. The chain uses TRBV9 and TRBJ1-3; D uncertain. Looked up from germline, CDR1 is SGDLS and CDR2 is YYNGEE. This CDR3 contains 12 residues. The V and J ends lost 3 bases and 6 bases respectively, with 7 bases between them. CDR3 sequence reads: CASSASLNTIYF. CDR3 bases: TGTGCCAGCAGCGCCTCGTTAAACACCATATATTTT.

This clone has a handful of counts. The rearrangement links TRBV28 to TRBJ2-7, with D maybe TRBD2 (6 bases). The germline V gene encodes CDR1 MDHEN and CDR2 SYDVKM. V was shortened by 6 bases and J by 2 bases, with 17 bases between the two germline ends. CDR3 size: 15 residues. CDR3 nucleotides: TGTGCCAGCAGACTGCAGGACTACAAAACCTACGAGCAGTACGTC. Translated: CASRLQDYKTYEQYV.

The CDR3 DNA reads TGTGCCAGCAGCTCATACGGGGGGACGGGGGATGAGCAGTTCTTC. This encodes CASSSYGGTGDEQFF. The rearrangement uses TRBV7-2 and TRBJ2-1; 7 positions match TRBD2. The CDR3 contains 15 residues. The trim removed 4 bases at V and 8 bases at J, leaving 11 bases unmatched. CDR1 and CDR2 (germline): SGHTA, FQGNSA.

The J gene is TRBJ2-5, the V gene TRBV30; TRBD2 aligns across 10 bases. Germline V lookup: CDR1 GTSNPN, CDR2 SVGIG (reference sequence). V lost 1 base and J lost 1; bases outside the gene matches: 6. The CDR3 sequence is 16 residues long. The CDR3 loop reads CAWSEIAGGRQETQYF. In DNA, the CDR3 is TGTGCCTGGAGTGAAATAGCGGGGGGCCGCCAAGAGACCCAGTACTTC.

This CDR3 reads CASRLTGKANYGYTF. CDR3 DNA sequence: TGTGCAAGTCGCCTTACCGGGAAAGCTAACTATGGCTACACCTTC. The chain employs TRBV12-2 and TRBJ1-2. TRBV12-2 is described as a pseudogene. This CDR3 has 15 residues.

The chain couples TRBV6-5 to TRBJ2-1, with 8 bases matching TRBD2. This CDR3 is built from 14 residues. Germline loops: CDR1 MNHEY, CDR2 SVGAGI. After removal of 7 bases from V and 5 bases from J, the junction contained 7 bases not matched to a gene. The CDR3 protein is CASNAGGPDNEQFF. The CDR3 DNA follows: TGTGCCAGCAATGCGGGGGGCCCCGACAATGAGCAGTTCTTC.

This clone turned up a few times. The J gene is TRBJ2-3, the V gene TRBV7-3, with 9 bases aligning to TRBD2. Germline V gene sequence: CDR1 SGHTA, CDR2 FQGTGA. There are 14 residues in the CDR3. J lost 6 bases, V lost 2 bases, and 3 bases had no gene match. The CDR3 bases are TGTGCCAGCAGCTTAGCGGGGGGGTTGGATACGCAGTATTTT. Translated, it gives CASSLAGGLDTQYF.

The chain uses TRBV15 and TRBJ1-1, with TRBD1 matching over 8 bases. Germline V gene data show CDR1 as LNHNV and CDR2 as YYDKDF (reference sequence). The V gene end was trimmed by 0 bases and the J gene end by 4 bases; junction bases not matched to a gene: 10. The CDR3 covers 17 residues. CDR3 loop: CATSRDGGQGARTEAFF. CDR3 in DNA: TGTGCCACCAGCAGAGATGGCGGGCAGGGGGCGCGCACTGAAGCTTTCTTT.

The V gene is TRBV2, the J gene TRBJ1-6; D is possibly TRBD1 (6 bases). Germline V gene data show CDR1 as SNHLY and CDR2 as FYNNEI. V was shortened by 6 bases and J by 10 bases, with 10 bases between the two germline ends. The CDR3 length is 12 residues. CDR3: CASRGQLSPLHF. The CDR3 DNA reads as TGTGCCAGCAGAGGACAGTTATCACCCCTCCACTTT.

This clone was seen a few times. The chain carries TRBV29-1 and TRBJ1-1, with a weak D call TRBD1 (5 bases). This CDR3 comprises 13 residues. V lost 7 bases, J lost 5 bases, and 17 bases lay in between. Germline V gives CDR1 SQVTM, CDR2 ANQGSEA. The CDR3 region is CSGYVQGETEAFF. CDR3 sequence (DNA): TGCAGCGGTTACGTCCAGGGTGAGACTGAAGCTTTCTTT.

The chain employs TRBV12-3 or TRBV12-4 and TRBJ2-5, with D possibly being TRBD1 (6 bases). The CDR3 has 13 residues. Trimming stripped 0 bases from V and 7 bases from J, with 9 bases between. The DNA of the CDR3 is TGTGCCAGCAGTTTAGCGCAAGGGGGGACCCAGTACTTC. Its translation: CASSLAQGGTQYF.

The chain is built from TRBV6-1 and TRBJ2-1; D perhaps matches TRBD2 (5 bases). The V and J ends lost 2 bases and 4 bases respectively, with 9 bases between them. Germline assignment: CDR1 MNHNS and CDR2 SASEGT. The CDR3 has 14 amino acids. CDR3 sequence reads: CASSEFPGYNEQFF. The DNA for the CDR3 is TGTGCCAGCAGTGAATTTCCGGGATACAATGAGCAGTTCTTC.

The CDR3 bases are TGTGCCAGCTCACCACCGCTTTCGGTTAACACTGAAGCTTTCTTT. It translates to CASSPPLSVNTEAFF. The chain couples TRBV18 to TRBJ1-1; D uncertain. The germline CDR1 and CDR2 sequences are KGHSH and LQKENI. The CDR3 contains 15 residues. V gave up 0 bases and J gave up 2 bases, with 10 bases separating them.

The CDR3 region is CAWSVGGRWYGYTF. The CDR3 nucleotides are TGTGCCTGGAGTGTAGGGGGACGCTGGTATGGCTACACCTTC. The chain uses TRBV30 and TRBJ1-2, with TRBD1 as a possible D gene (6 bases). V dropped 0 bases and J dropped 5 bases, with 13 bases sitting between them. The CDR3 runs 14 residues. Germline CDR1 reads GTSNPN; CDR2 reads SVGIG (reference sequence).

The chain is built from TRBV5-6 and TRBJ2-1; 9 bases fit TRBD2. CDR1 is SGHDT and CDR2 is YYEEEE in the germline V gene. This CDR3 spans 16 amino acids. After removal of 4 bases from V and 7 bases from J, the junction contained 12 bases not matched to a gene. The CDR3 nucleotides read TGTGCCAGCAGCACCTTCGGAGCGGGGGGCGAGAATGAGCAGTTCTTC. Encoded protein: CASSTFGAGGENEQFF.

This clone was seen once. The chain is built from TRBV5-1 and TRBJ2-1; weak D call: TRBD1 (5 bases). Germline loops: CDR1 SGHRS, CDR2 YFSETQ. The V gene lost 0 bases and the J gene lost 0 bases, with 7 bases spanning the gap. The CDR3 consists of 15 residues. The DNA of the CDR3 is TGCGCCAGCAGCTTGGTGCAGGGCTCCTACAATGAGCAGTTCTTC. Translating gives CASSLVQGSYNEQFF.

V usage is TRBV12-3 or TRBV12-4 and J usage is TRBJ2-4; a possible D gene is TRBD2 (6 bases). The CDR3 has 13 residues. Trimming stripped 6 bases from V and 5 bases from J, with 11 bases between. CDR3 DNA: TGTGCCAGCAGACATAGCGGAGAAAACATTCAGTACTTC. Amino acid sequence: CASRHSGENIQYF.